This is a list of T cell receptor beta chains from one sample in a study of identical twins. TCRdb re-derived calls from the 5' RACE reads in MiXCR, one entry per CDR3 protein. The sample yields about 210,000 distinct CDR3 sequences, around 9.6% seen once. The sample was memory (CD45RO+) T cells sorted from blood. Every receptor here comes from a woman between 18 and 29 years old in good health. Both conserved end residues are part of each CDR3. Each record gives: D gene, J gene, V gene, clone size, CDR3 protein, CDR3 DNA. The D gene is left open where the match is weak. The size entry is marked missing in some rows and otherwise reads once, few, many or a size class.

D: NA; J: TRBJ2-1; V: TRBV7-2; size: NA; CDR3: CASSYKSRNEEQFF; DNA: TGTGCCAGCAGCTACAAGAGTCGGAATGAGGAGCAGTTCTTC
D: NA; J: TRBJ2-7; V: TRBV18; size: NA; CDR3: CASSRTGSGRGEQYF; DNA: TGTGCCAGCTCACGGACGGGTTCAGGCCGGGGCGAGCAGTACTTC
D: NA; J: TRBJ1-5; V: TRBV12-3/TRBV12-4; size: few; CDR3: CASSPIQGSQPQHF; DNA: TGTGCCAGCAGTCCAATCCAGGGATCCCAGCCCCAGCATTTT
D: TRBD2; J: TRBJ2-3; V: TRBV5-5; size: few; CDR3: CASTIGLVADTQYF; DNA: TGTGCCAGCACCATTGGACTAGTTGCGGATACGCAGTATTTT
D: TRBD2; J: TRBJ2-1; V: TRBV7-8; size: many; CDR3: CASSSGTNNPPYNEQFF; DNA: TGTGCCAGCAGCTCCGGGACTAACAACCCCCCCTACAATGAGCAGTTCTTC
D: NA; J: TRBJ2-5; V: TRBV12-3/TRBV12-4; size: many; CDR3: CASSVLALGQETQYF; DNA: TGTGCCAGCAGTGTACTAGCATTGGGACAAGAGACCCAGTACTTC
D: NA; J: TRBJ2-5; V: TRBV9; size: NA; CDR3: CASSARHRLSETQYF; DNA: TGTGCCAGCAGCGCCCGGCACAGGCTGTCGGAGACCCAGTACTTC
D: TRBD1; J: TRBJ2-7; V: TRBV7-9; size: few; CDR3: CASSLSWDRGDEQYF; DNA: TGTGCCAGCAGCTTAAGTTGGGACAGGGGAGATGAGCAGTACTTC
D: NA; J: TRBJ2-5; V: TRBV12-3/TRBV12-4; size: many; CDR3: CASRPREETQYF; DNA: TGTGCCAGCAGGCCTAGAGAAGAGACCCAGTACTTC
D: NA; J: TRBJ2-7; V: TRBV15; size: NA; CDR3: CATSRDGVTVYEQYF; DNA: TGTGCCACCAGCAGAGATGGAGTGACCGTTTACGAGCAGTACTTC
D: NA; J: TRBJ2-7; V: TRBV27; size: NA; CDR3: CASSYRFGGEQYF; DNA: TGTGCCAGCAGTTATAGGTTCGGGGGCGAGCAGTACTTC
D: TRBD1; J: TRBJ2-7; V: TRBV9; size: NA; CDR3: CASSFGQGGYEQYF; DNA: TGTGCCAGCAGCTTCGGACAGGGGGGCTACGAGCAGTACTTC
D: NA; J: TRBJ2-1; V: TRBV11-2; size: many; CDR3: CASSTSIARGSYNEQFF; DNA: TGTGCCAGCAGCACTTCGATAGCGAGGGGCTCCTACAATGAGCAGTTCTTC
D: NA; J: TRBJ2-7; V: TRBV5-6; size: NA; CDR3: CASSLDQAYEQYF; DNA: TGTGCCAGCAGCTTGGATCAGGCCTACGAGCAGTACTTC
D: NA; J: TRBJ2-5; V: TRBV20-1; size: few; CDR3: CSARDGGSFIETQYF; DNA: TGCAGTGCTAGAGATGGCGGTAGCTTCATAGAGACCCAGTACTTC
D: NA; J: TRBJ1-1; V: TRBV7-9; size: NA; CDR3: CASSREGNTEAFF; DNA: TGTGCCAGCAGCCGAGAAGGGAACACTGAAGCTTTCTTT
D: NA; J: TRBJ1-1; V: TRBV6-1; size: NA; CDR3: CASSYRDAEAFF; DNA: TGTGCCAGCTCTTACAGGGACGCTGAAGCTTTCTTT
D: TRBD1; J: TRBJ2-3; V: TRBV20-1; size: many; CDR3: CSADGQGNTDTQYF; DNA: TGCAGTGCCGACGGACAGGGCAACACAGATACGCAGTATTTT
D: NA; J: TRBJ2-7; V: TRBV10-3; size: NA; CDR3: CAIGGNSFYEQYF; DNA: TGTGCCATCGGGGGCAACAGCTTCTACGAGCAGTACTTC
D: NA; J: TRBJ1-1; V: TRBV4-2; size: NA; CDR3: CASSPVRGNTEAFF; DNA: TGTGCCAGCAGCCCCGTCCGGGGGAACACTGAAGCTTTCTTT
D: NA; J: TRBJ2-3; V: TRBV4-2; size: NA; CDR3: CTSSHIRGLDGTDTQYF; DNA: TGTACCAGCAGCCATATAAGGGGCTTGGACGGCACAGATACGCAGTATTTT
D: TRBD2; J: TRBJ2-1; V: TRBV12-3/TRBV12-4; size: NA; CDR3: CASSSDPGLADLSSYNEQFF; DNA: TGTGCCAGCAGTTCAGATCCGGGACTAGCGGACCTTAGCTCCTACAATGAGCAGTTCTTC
D: TRBD2; J: TRBJ2-3; V: TRBV7-8; size: many; CDR3: CASSFWVAGGNTQYF; DNA: TGTGCCAGCAGCTTTTGGGTAGCGGGGGGGAACACGCAGTATTTT
D: TRBD1; J: TRBJ1-1; V: TRBV7-9; size: NA; CDR3: CASSLGQGFMNTEAFF; DNA: TGTGCCAGCAGCCTAGGACAGGGCTTCATGAACACTGAAGCTTTCTTT
D: NA; J: TRBJ2-3; V: TRBV20-1; size: NA; CDR3: CSASRHRVGDTQYF; DNA: TGCAGTGCTAGCCGGCACAGGGTGGGAGATACGCAGTATTTT
D: NA; J: TRBJ2-1; V: TRBV7-6; size: NA; CDR3: CASSPRDSSSYNEQFF; DNA: TGTGCCAGCAGCCCGCGGGACTCCAGCTCCTACAATGAGCAGTTCTTC
D: NA; J: TRBJ2-1; V: TRBV10-3; size: NA; CDR3: CATSTDRSLNEQFF; DNA: TGTGCCACCTCAACCGACAGATCGCTCAATGAGCAGTTCTTC
D: NA; J: TRBJ2-1; V: TRBV6-4; size: few; CDR3: CASSASGQTYNEQFF; DNA: TGTGCCAGCAGTGCCTCCGGACAGACTTACAATGAGCAGTTCTTC
D: TRBD2; J: TRBJ2-3; V: TRBV20-1; size: few; CDR3: CSGELAGRAGDTQYF; DNA: TGCAGCGGTGAACTAGCGGGACGGGCAGGGGATACGCAGTATTTT
D: NA; J: TRBJ2-5; V: TRBV10-2; size: NA; CDR3: CASRVLGQRETQYF; DNA: TGCGCCAGCAGAGTACTAGGACAGCGAGAGACCCAGTACTTC
D: NA; J: TRBJ2-3; V: TRBV7-8; size: few; CDR3: CASSFPARADTQYF; DNA: TGTGCCAGCAGCTTCCCCGCGAGGGCAGATACGCAGTATTTT
D: TRBD2; J: TRBJ2-7; V: TRBV7-8; size: few; CDR3: CASSFGFLAAEQYF; DNA: TGTGCCAGCAGCTTTGGGTTCCTAGCGGCGGAGCAGTACTTC
D: NA; J: TRBJ2-7; V: TRBV6-6; size: NA; CDR3: CASSLDSYEQYF; DNA: TGTGCCAGCAGCCTAGATTCCTACGAGCAGTACTTC
D: NA; J: TRBJ2-2; V: TRBV6-2/TRBV6-3; size: NA; CDR3: CASSWQLALANTGELFF; DNA: TGTGCCAGCAGTTGGCAGTTGGCGCTCGCGAACACCGGGGAGCTGTTTTTT
D: TRBD2; J: TRBJ2-1; V: TRBV20-1; size: few; CDR3: CSARGWRGAALESYNEQFF; DNA: TGCAGTGCTCGTGGGTGGCGGGGGGCAGCTCTTGAATCCTACAATGAGCAGTTCTTC
D: NA; J: TRBJ1-5; V: TRBV3-1; size: NA; CDR3: CASSQGQVKPQHF; DNA: TGTGCCAGCAGCCAAGGACAGGTCAAGCCCCAGCATTTT
D: TRBD2; J: TRBJ2-1; V: TRBV12-3/TRBV12-4; size: NA; CDR3: CASTKVWGGSYNEQFF; DNA: TGTGCCAGCACCAAGGTTTGGGGGGGCTCCTACAATGAGCAGTTCTTC
D: TRBD2; J: TRBJ2-2; V: TRBV20-1; size: few; CDR3: CSARDPLAGGSNTGELFF; DNA: TGCAGTGCTCGCGACCCACTAGCGGGGGGTTCGAACACCGGGGAGCTGTTTTTT
D: TRBD1; J: TRBJ1-5; V: TRBV12-3/TRBV12-4; size: many; CDR3: CASSSPGGGLGQPQHF; DNA: TGTGCCAGCAGTAGTCCTGGAGGGGGCTTAGGTCAGCCCCAGCATTTT
D: NA; J: TRBJ1-5; V: TRBV7-2; size: NA; CDR3: CASSYTDQPQHF; DNA: TGTGCCAGCAGCTATACCGATCAGCCCCAGCATTTT
D: NA; J: TRBJ2-7; V: TRBV20-1; size: many; CDR3: CSAPSVREQYF; DNA: TGCAGTGCACCTTCGGTTAGGGAGCAGTACTTC
D: NA; J: TRBJ2-3; V: TRBV7-2; size: NA; CDR3: CASSPGVFTDTQYF; DNA: TGTGCCAGCAGCCCCGGAGTTTTTACAGATACGCAGTATTTT
D: NA; J: TRBJ2-3; V: TRBV20-1; size: NA; CDR3: CSATGIATDTQYF; DNA: TGCAGTGCTACCGGGATAGCCACAGATACGCAGTATTTT
D: NA; J: TRBJ2-7; V: TRBV10-2; size: many; CDR3: CASSLGRNEQYF; DNA: TGCGCCAGCAGCCTGGGGCGGAACGAGCAGTACTTC
D: NA; J: TRBJ1-5; V: TRBV20-1; size: few; CDR3: CSAGGDSRNQPQHF; DNA: TGCAGTGCTGGGGGTGACAGCAGAAATCAGCCCCAGCATTTT
D: TRBD1; J: TRBJ2-1; V: TRBV12-3/TRBV12-4; size: few; CDR3: CASSSGTGGYNEQFF; DNA: TGTGCCAGCAGTTCCGGGACAGGGGGTTACAATGAGCAGTTCTTC
D: NA; J: TRBJ1-1; V: TRBV5-1; size: NA; CDR3: CASSLDGMNTEAFF; DNA: TGCGCCAGCAGCTTGGATGGGATGAACACTGAAGCTTTCTTT
D: TRBD1; J: TRBJ1-3; V: TRBV7-9; size: many; CDR3: CASSPLGQGVYGNTIYF; DNA: TGTGCCAGCAGCCCCCTCGGACAGGGCGTTTATGGAAACACCATATATTTT
D: TRBD1; J: TRBJ2-7; V: TRBV12-3/TRBV12-4; size: many; CDR3: CASSSPGGVSYEQYF; DNA: TGTGCCAGCAGTTCTCCAGGGGGCGTCTCCTACGAGCAGTACTTC
D: TRBD1; J: TRBJ1-2; V: TRBV29-1; size: few; CDR3: CSVGRQGPYGYTF; DNA: TGCAGCGTCGGAAGACAGGGCCCCTATGGCTACACCTTC
D: NA; J: TRBJ2-5; V: TRBV20-1; size: few; CDR3: CSASITGETQYF; DNA: TGCAGTGCTTCCATAACAGGGGAGACCCAGTACTTC
D: TRBD1; J: TRBJ2-2; V: TRBV29-1; size: NA; CDR3: CSVENRGTGELFF; DNA: TGCAGCGTTGAAAACAGGGGCACCGGGGAGCTGTTTTTT
D: NA; J: TRBJ2-7; V: TRBV20-1; size: few; CDR3: CSAKGVGTYEQYF; DNA: TGCAGTGCTAAGGGCGTTGGGACCTACGAGCAGTACTTC
D: TRBD1; J: TRBJ2-3; V: TRBV7-2; size: few; CDR3: CASSYNGQGTDTQYF; DNA: TGTGCCAGCAGCTATAACGGACAGGGCACAGATACGCAGTATTTT
D: NA; J: TRBJ2-1; V: TRBV12-3/TRBV12-4; size: NA; CDR3: CASSLLPTSSYNEQFF; DNA: TGTGCCAGCAGTTTACTCCCGACGAGCTCCTACAATGAGCAGTTCTTC